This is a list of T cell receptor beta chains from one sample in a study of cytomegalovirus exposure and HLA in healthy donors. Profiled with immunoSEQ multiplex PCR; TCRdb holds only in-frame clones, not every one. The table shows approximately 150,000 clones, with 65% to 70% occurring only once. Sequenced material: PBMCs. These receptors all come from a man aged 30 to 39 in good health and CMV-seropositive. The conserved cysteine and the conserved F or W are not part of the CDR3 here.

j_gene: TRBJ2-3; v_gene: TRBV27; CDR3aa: ASSSGDTQY
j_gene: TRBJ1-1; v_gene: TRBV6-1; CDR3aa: ASGGGNTEAF
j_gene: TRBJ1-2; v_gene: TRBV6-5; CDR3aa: ASLQGDYVYT
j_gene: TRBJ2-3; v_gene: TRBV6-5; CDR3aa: ASSSGGAGTDTQY
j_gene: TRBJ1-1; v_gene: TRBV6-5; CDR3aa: ASRDPGLEAF
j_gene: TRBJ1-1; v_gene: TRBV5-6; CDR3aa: ASSLSGVNTEAF
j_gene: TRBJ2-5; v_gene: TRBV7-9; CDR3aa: ASSSWGSGSTETQY
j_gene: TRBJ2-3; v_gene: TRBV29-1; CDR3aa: SAGGDTQY
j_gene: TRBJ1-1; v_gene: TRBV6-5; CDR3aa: ASSYTGGAFRAEAF
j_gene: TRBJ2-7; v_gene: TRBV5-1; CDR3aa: ASSLSGSDEQY
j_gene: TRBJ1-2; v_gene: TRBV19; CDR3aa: ASSIDPYMGAGYGYT
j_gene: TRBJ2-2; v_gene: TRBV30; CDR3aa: AWSRGLASGELF
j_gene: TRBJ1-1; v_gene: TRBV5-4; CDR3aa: ASSLGQGAVGTEAF
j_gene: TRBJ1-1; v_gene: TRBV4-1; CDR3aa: ASSQAGLPGYTEAF
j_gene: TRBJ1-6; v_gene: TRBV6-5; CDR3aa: ASSYSRPVNSPLH
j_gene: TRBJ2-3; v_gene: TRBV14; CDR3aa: ASSQGRWREGTQY
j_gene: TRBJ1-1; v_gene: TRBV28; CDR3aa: ASSPGTANTEAF
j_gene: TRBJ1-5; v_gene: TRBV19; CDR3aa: ASSVEGRGNQPQH
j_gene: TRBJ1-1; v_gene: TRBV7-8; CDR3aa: ASSYKRGTGGRPSLKNTEAF
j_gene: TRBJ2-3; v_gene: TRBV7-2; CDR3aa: ASSRRGLATDTQY
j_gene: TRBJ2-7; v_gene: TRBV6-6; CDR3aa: ASRTFRREDYEQY
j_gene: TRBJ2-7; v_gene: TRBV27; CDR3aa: ASSLWGQGPYEQY
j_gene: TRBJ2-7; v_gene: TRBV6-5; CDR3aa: ASSLGQALDEQY
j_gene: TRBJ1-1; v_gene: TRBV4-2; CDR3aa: ASSPLVEGTEAF
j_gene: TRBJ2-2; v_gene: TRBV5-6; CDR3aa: ASSHEGELF
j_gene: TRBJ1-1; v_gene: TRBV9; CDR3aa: ASSVGGSMNTEAF
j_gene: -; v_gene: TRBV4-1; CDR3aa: ASSPETSGPLYEQY
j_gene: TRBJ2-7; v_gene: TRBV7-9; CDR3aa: ASSVTGTSGSRVAY
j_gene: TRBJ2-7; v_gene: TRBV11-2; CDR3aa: ASSSTGTGGRYEQY
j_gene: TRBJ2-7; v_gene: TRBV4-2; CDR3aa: ASSQVGTGFYEQY
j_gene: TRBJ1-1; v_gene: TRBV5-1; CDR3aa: ASSFRVAAAGNTEAF
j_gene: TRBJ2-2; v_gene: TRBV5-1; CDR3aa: ASSGGAGVHTGELF